The clone carrying this T cell receptor (beta chain) was found once. The source of the sample is a study of blood T cell repertoires in COVID-19. The CDR3 covers 15 residues. The germline V gene has CDR1 SGHTA and CDR2 FQGTGA. Losses at the gene ends were 9 bases for V and 2 bases for J; bases not matched to a gene: 10. Sequenced by immunoSEQ multiplex PCR; TCRdb stores in-frame clones only, minus some. The sample yields 140,000 to 150,000 clones, approximately 89% seen once. This TCR was sampled from a human donor in a cohort sampled during active COVID-19. Sequencing input: peripheral blood. J is TRBJ2-3 and V is TRBV7-3, with 8 bases lining up with TRBD1. The CDR3 nucleotides read TGTGCCAGTAGCGTGACAGGGGCCTACACAGATACGCAGTATTTT. Its translation is CASSVTGAYTDTQYF.